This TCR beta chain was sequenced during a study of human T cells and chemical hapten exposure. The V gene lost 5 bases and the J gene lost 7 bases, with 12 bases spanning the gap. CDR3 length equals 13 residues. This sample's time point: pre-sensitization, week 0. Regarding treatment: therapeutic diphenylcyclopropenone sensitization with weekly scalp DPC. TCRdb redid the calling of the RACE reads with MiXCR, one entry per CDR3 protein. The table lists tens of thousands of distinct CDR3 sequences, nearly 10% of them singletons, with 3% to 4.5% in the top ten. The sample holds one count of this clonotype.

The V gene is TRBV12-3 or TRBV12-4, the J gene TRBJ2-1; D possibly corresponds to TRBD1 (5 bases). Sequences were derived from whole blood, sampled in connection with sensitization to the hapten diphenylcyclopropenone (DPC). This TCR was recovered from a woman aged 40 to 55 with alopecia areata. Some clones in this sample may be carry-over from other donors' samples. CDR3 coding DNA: TGTGCCAGCAGTATCAGGGATTTGAATGAGCAGTTCTTC. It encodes CASSIRDLNEQFF.